This is a list of T cell receptor beta chains from one sample in a study of regulatory T cells in long-lasting Graves disease. TCRdb re-called the multiplex PCR reads with MiXCR, one entry per CDR3 protein. Seen here are around 450,000 distinct CDR3 sequences, around a fifth observed once, and the top ten hold roughly 7.7%. This specimen consisted of peripheral blood mononuclear cells (PBMCs), obtained when the disease was refractory, from a patient treated with antithyroid drugs. These receptors came from a female donor with Graves disease. CDR3s include the opening cysteine and the closing phenylalanine or tryptophan. The D gene is left open where the match is weak. Only part of the rows carry a size: once, few, many, or a class if the clone is expanded.

v_call: TRBV6-2/TRBV6-3
j_call: TRBJ1-3
d_call: .
clone_size: few
cdr3_nt: TGTGCCAGCAGTTACTTGGGACACTCCGCAGCCTCTGGAAACACCATATATTTT
cdr3_aa: CASSYLGHSAASGNTIYF

v_call: TRBV12-3/TRBV12-4
j_call: TRBJ2-5
d_call: .
clone_size: many
cdr3_nt: TGTGCCAGCAGTTTGTTTTCCGGGAGTAAAGGAGAGACCCAGTACTTC
cdr3_aa: CASSLFSGSKGETQYF

v_call: TRBV20-1
j_call: TRBJ2-5
d_call: TRBD1
clone_size: .
cdr3_nt: TGCAGTGCTTTCCGGGACAGCGGAAAGACCCAGTACTTC
cdr3_aa: CSAFRDSGKTQYF

v_call: TRBV28
j_call: TRBJ1-1
d_call: TRBD1
clone_size: many
cdr3_nt: TGTGCCAGCACCCAGGGGGGGGGGACTGAAGCTTTCTTT
cdr3_aa: CASTQGGGTEAFF

v_call: TRBV6-5
j_call: TRBJ2-2
d_call: .
clone_size: .
cdr3_nt: TGTGCCAACAGTTTCACTAGTTCCGGGGAGCTGTTTTTT
cdr3_aa: CANSFTSSGELFF

v_call: TRBV5-1
j_call: TRBJ2-5
d_call: .
clone_size: .
cdr3_nt: TGCGCCAGCAGTTCAACAGAGCAAGAGACCCAGTACTTC
cdr3_aa: CASSSTEQETQYF

v_call: TRBV7-9
j_call: TRBJ1-1
d_call: .
clone_size: .
cdr3_nt: TGTGCCAGCAGCGAGCCCCGGTACACAGCTTTCTTT
cdr3_aa: CASSEPRYTAFF

v_call: TRBV7-9
j_call: TRBJ2-1
d_call: .
clone_size: .
cdr3_nt: TGTGCCAGCAGCTTAGATTGGGTGGGCGGCCGGTACAATGAGCAGTTCTTC
cdr3_aa: CASSLDWVGGRYNEQFF

v_call: TRBV6-1
j_call: TRBJ2-7
d_call: TRBD1
clone_size: few
cdr3_nt: TGTGCCAGCAGTAAAGGCCTGGGACAGGGGGTCGACGAGCAGTACTTC
cdr3_aa: CASSKGLGQGVDEQYF

v_call: TRBV15
j_call: TRBJ1-5
d_call: TRBD1
clone_size: many
cdr3_nt: TGTGCCACCAGCAGTTCCGGGACAGCGTTTAGCAATCAGCCCCAGCATTTT
cdr3_aa: CATSSSGTAFSNQPQHF

v_call: TRBV29-1
j_call: TRBJ2-2
d_call: TRBD1
clone_size: .
cdr3_nt: TGCAGCGTTACCGGGACAGGGGAGACCGGGGAGCTGTTTTTT
cdr3_aa: CSVTGTGETGELFF

v_call: TRBV2
j_call: TRBJ2-7
d_call: TRBD1
clone_size: many
cdr3_nt: TGTGCCAGCAGTGAAGGACAGGGGGGGACCTACGAGCAGTACTTC
cdr3_aa: CASSEGQGGTYEQYF

v_call: TRBV6-9
j_call: TRBJ1-5
d_call: .
clone_size: many
cdr3_nt: TGTGCCAGCAGTTCACTCGACAATTCTCAGGTCTATAGCAATCAGCCCCAGCATTTT
cdr3_aa: CASSSLDNSQVYSNQPQHF

v_call: TRBV12-3/TRBV12-4
j_call: TRBJ2-3
d_call: .
clone_size: .
cdr3_nt: TGTGCCAGCAGCCCACCGGCCTCTGCAGATACGCAGTATTTT
cdr3_aa: CASSPPASADTQYF

v_call: TRBV12-3/TRBV12-4
j_call: TRBJ1-3
d_call: .
clone_size: many
cdr3_nt: TGTGCCAGCAGTCCCGGATCTGGAAACACCATATATTTT
cdr3_aa: CASSPGSGNTIYF

v_call: TRBV7-3
j_call: TRBJ2-3
d_call: .
clone_size: .
cdr3_nt: TGTGCCAGCAGCTTAGTTGGCTATTCGGCAGATACGCAGTATTTT
cdr3_aa: CASSLVGYSADTQYF

v_call: TRBV29-1
j_call: TRBJ1-1
d_call: TRBD1
clone_size: .
cdr3_nt: TGCAGCTACAGGGGGGTCATGAACACTGAAGCTTTCTTT
cdr3_aa: CSYRGVMNTEAFF

v_call: TRBV9
j_call: TRBJ2-2
d_call: TRBD1
clone_size: few
cdr3_nt: TGTGCCAGCAGATCAGGGGGCGCCGACACCGGGGAGCTGTTTTTT
cdr3_aa: CASRSGGADTGELFF

v_call: TRBV12-3/TRBV12-4
j_call: TRBJ2-4
d_call: TRBD1
clone_size: many
cdr3_nt: TGTGCCAGCAGTTTAGAGGGGACAGGGATGACCAAAAACATTCAGTACTTC
cdr3_aa: CASSLEGTGMTKNIQYF

v_call: TRBV5-8
j_call: TRBJ2-7
d_call: .
clone_size: few
cdr3_nt: TGTGCCAGCAGCCGTCGGAGTGAGCAGTACTTC
cdr3_aa: CASSRRSEQYF